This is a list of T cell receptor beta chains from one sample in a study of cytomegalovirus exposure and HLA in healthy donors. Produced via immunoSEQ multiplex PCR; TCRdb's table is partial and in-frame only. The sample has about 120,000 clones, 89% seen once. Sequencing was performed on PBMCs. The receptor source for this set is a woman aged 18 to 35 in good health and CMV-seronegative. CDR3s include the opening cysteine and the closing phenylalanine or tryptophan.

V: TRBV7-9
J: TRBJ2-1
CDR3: CASRDRGEQFF

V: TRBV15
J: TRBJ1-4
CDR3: CATSRELVTNEKLFF

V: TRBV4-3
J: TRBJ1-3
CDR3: CASSQEPGGGGNTIYF

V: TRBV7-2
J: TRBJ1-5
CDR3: CASSSTGNDQPQHF

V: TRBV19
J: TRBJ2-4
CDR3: CASSPTGIGIQYF

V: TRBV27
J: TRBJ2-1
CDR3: CASSLYPSGTNYNEQFF

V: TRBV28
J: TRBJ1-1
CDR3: CASSQTGTTIEAFF

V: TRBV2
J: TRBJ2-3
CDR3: CAIIRRDRESDTQYF

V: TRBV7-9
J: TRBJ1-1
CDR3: CASSPVTGLEAFF

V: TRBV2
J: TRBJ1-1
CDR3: CASRKDRNTEAFF

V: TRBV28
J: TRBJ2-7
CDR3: CASIPGTSGNYEQYF

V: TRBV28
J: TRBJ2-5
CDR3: CASSLWRGPEETQYF

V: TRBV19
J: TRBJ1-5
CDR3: CASSMGHSNQPQHF

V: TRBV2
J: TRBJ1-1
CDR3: CASSDSSQGYGEAFF

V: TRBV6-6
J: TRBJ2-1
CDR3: CASGPGEGSGYNEQFF

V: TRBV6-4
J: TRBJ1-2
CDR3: CASRGQGKDYGYTF

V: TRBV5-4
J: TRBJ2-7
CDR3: CASSPWTGVNEQYF

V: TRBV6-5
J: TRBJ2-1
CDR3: CASSYSGQGIVEQFF

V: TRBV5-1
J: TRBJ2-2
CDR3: CASSLELPGQKIAGAIGELFF

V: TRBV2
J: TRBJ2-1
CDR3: CASSEETTTNNEQFF

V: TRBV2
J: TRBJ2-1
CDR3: CASTVTGGYNEQFF

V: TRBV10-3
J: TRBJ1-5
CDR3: CAISDGQGNNQPQHF

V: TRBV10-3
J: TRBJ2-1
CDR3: CAISGGTGYNEQFF

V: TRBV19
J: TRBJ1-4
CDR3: CASSITGVNEKLFF

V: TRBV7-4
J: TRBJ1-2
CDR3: CASSFGRGRANYGYTF

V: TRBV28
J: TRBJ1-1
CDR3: CASNIGGFQDTEAFF

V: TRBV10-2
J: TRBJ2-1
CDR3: CATEGLDYNEQFF

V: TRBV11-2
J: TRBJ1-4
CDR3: CASSLGVGLAKKLFF

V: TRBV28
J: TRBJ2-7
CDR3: CASSLVVNGYEQYF

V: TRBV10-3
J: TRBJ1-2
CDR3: CAISDEGMYGYTF

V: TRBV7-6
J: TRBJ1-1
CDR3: CASSLGQIEAFF

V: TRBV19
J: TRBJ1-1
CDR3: CASSKNRGWDTEAFF

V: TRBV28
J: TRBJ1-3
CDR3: CASSSQGASGNTIYF

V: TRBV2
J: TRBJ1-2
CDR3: CGQGPWTGDGYTF

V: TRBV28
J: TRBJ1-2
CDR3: CASSLSQGYYTF

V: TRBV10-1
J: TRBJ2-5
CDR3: CASSAQAGGPAAQYF

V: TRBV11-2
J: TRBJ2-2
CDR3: CASSRGRGNTGELFF

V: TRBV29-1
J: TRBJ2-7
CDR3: CSATGQNYEQYF

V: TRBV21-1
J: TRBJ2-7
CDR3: CASSKSNYEQYF

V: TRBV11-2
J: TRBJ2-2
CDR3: CASSLVQVHTGELFF

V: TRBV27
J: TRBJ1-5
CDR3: CASSFRTGYSNQPQHF

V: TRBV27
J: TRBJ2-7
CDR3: CASSPQGSEQYF

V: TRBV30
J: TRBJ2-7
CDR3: CAWSRSYEQYF

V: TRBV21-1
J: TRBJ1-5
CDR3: CASEQGRFCQPQHF

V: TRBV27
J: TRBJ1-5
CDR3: CASSPGQGDQPQHF

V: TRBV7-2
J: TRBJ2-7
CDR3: CASSLVLGEYEQYF

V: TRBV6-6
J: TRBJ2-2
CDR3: CASSYRLADTGELFF

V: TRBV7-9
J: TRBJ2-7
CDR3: CASSRTSGIVEQYF